This TCR beta chain was profiled in a study of cytomegalovirus exposure and HLA in healthy donors. Study conclusions and caveats: In a later analysis, an Asian-associated ancestry cluster reportedly showed fewer N-insertions than the approximately 620-donor mean.

13 Jbeta primers and 60 Vbeta primers were used for the PCR. The data were produced by immunoSEQ multiplex PCR, yet TCRdb's version contains in-frame clones alone and is incomplete. In the table there are about 120,000 clones, around 77% of which are singletons. A word on this clone: Antigen: not known.

The length of the CDR3 is 13 residues. Deletions cut 5 bases from V and 6 bases from J, with 13 bases between. CDR1 and CDR2 from the germline V gene are LNHDA and SQIVND (reference sequence). The receptor was isolated from a man aged 18 to 30 in good health and CMV-seropositive. The V call is TRBV19, the J call TRBJ1-2; possibly TRBD1 for D (6 bases). Sequencing used PBMCs. The CDR3 nucleotides read TGTGCCAGTAGTCAACAGGGATGGGATGGCTACACCTTC. This translates into CASSQQGWDGYTF.